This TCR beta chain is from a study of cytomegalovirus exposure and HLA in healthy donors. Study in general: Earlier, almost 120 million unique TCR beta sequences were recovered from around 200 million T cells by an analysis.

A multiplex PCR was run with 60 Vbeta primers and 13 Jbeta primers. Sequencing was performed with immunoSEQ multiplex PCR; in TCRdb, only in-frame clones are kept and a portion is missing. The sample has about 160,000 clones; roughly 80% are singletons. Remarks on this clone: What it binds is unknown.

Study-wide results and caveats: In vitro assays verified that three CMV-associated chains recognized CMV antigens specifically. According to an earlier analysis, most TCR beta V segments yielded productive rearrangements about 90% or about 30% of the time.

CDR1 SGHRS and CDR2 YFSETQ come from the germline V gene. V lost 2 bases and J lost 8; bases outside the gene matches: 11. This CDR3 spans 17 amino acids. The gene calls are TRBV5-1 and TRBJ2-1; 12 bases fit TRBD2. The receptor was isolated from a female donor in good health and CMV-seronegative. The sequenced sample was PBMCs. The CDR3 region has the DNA TGCGCCAGCAGCTTAGGGGGGAGACTAGCGGGAGAGTATGAGCAGTTCTTC. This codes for CASSLGGRLAGEYEQFF.